This note documents a single T cell receptor (beta chain) sequence. Participant ages covered roughly 18 to 89 years across about two dozen US areas. Assignments of participants to cohorts depended upon their own reported clinical history. The entry originates in a study of blood T cell repertoires in COVID-19. The V and J ends lost 4 bases and 8 bases respectively, with 17 bases between them. The CDR3 loop spans 14 amino acids. Per germline, CDR1 MNHEY and CDR2 SVGAGI. Methods used by the authors: Quantification of nucleated cells was approximated via reference gene primer amplification. The method was immunoSEQ multiplex PCR; TCRdb's version includes in-frame clones alone and lacks a portion of them. V, J and clone size derive from that table, while D and trimming were established from the DNA sequence. The table shows about 81,000 clones, with about 89% occurring only once.

This rearrangement joins TRBV6-5 to TRBJ1-2; D remains unclear. The receptor comes from a woman aged 45-65 years with acute COVID-19. Specimen: PBMCs or T cells enriched from blood (not recorded which). The CDR3 spells CASSFIGSDGGYTF. CDR3 DNA sequence: TGTGCCAGCAGTTTTATAGGTTCCGACGGGGGCTACACCTTC.